The sequence of this T cell receptor (beta chain) was determined in a study of blood T cells in healthy people across ages. Regarding this clonotype: The antigen remains unidentified.

Study results and caveats: Getting older went along with TCR beta diversity per million T cells dropping roughly linearly.

The germline CDR1 and CDR2 sequences are LNHDA and SQIVND (reference sequence). The CDR3 length is 13 residues. V was trimmed by 2 bases and J by 2 bases, leaving 7 bases between them. It was with a sample-barcoded 5' primer and a J-beta primer mix that a second PCR of roughly 7 to 12 cycles was run. Using its own MiXCR run on the 5' RACE reads, TCRdb lists one record per CDR3 protein. The table records 250,000 to 300,000 distinct CDR3 sequences, 25% to 30% of them present only once. The sequence came from a woman in her sixties or seventies in good health. Sequencing was carried out using blood. The chain combines TRBV19 with TRBJ2-7; a possible D gene is TRBD1 (5 bases). The CDR3 DNA reads TGTGCCAGTAGTATACAGGGTCCCTACGAGCAGTACTTC. This translates into CASSIQGPYEQYF.